This T cell receptor (beta chain) was sequenced during a study of blood T cells in healthy people across ages. Looked up from germline, CDR1 is LNHDA and CDR2 is SQIVND (reference sequence). The CDR3 extends over 15 amino acids. Together with a sample-barcoded 5' primer, a J-beta primer mix was included in a second PCR lasting about 7 to 11 cycles. TCRdb ran MiXCR on the 5' RACE reads and lists one entry per CDR3 protein. The sample has more than 800,000 distinct CDR3 sequences; around 26% are singletons. The sequenced material came from blood. The chain has TRBV19 and TRBJ2-7; 10 bases fit TRBD2. The end of the DNA aligns better with TRBJ2-5, so the J call may be wrong. The TCR comes from a woman older than 75 in good health. CDR3 residues: CASSHGTSALKTQYF. The CDR3 DNA sequence: TGTGCCAGTAGCCATGGGACTAGCGCACTCAAGACCCAGTACTTC.